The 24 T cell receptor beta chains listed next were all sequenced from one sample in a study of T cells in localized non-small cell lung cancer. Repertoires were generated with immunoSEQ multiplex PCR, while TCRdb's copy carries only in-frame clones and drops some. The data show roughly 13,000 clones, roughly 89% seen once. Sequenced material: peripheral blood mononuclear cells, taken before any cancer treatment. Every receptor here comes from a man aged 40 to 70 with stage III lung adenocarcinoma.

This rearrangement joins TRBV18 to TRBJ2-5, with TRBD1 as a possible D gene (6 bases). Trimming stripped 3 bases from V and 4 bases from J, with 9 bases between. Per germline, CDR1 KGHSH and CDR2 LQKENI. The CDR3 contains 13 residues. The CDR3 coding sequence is TGTGCCAGCTCACCTGGCAGGGGAGAGACCCAGTACTTC. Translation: CASSPGRGETQYF.

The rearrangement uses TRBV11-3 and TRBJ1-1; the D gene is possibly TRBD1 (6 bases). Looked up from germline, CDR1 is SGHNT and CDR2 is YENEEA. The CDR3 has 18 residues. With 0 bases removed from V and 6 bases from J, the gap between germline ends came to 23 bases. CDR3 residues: CASSLDHGTRGLISEAFF. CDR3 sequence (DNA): TGTGCCAGCAGCTTAGATCACGGAACCCGGGGGCTAATCTCTGAAGCTTTCTTT.

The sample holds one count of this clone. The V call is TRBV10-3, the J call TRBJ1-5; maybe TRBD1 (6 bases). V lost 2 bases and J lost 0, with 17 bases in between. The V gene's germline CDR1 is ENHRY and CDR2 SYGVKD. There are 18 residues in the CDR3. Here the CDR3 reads CAISEPQGGLNSNQPQHF. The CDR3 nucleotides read TGTGCCATCAGTGAGCCGCAAGGGGGGCTCAATAGCAATCAGCCCCAGCATTTT.

The CDR3 is CASSLNRDSGTGELFF. In nucleotides, the CDR3 is TGTGCCAGCAGTTTGAACCGGGACTCTGGGACCGGGGAGCTGTTTTTT. This chain connects TRBV11-2 to TRBJ2-2; TRBD2 is a possible D gene (6 bases). V was cut by 6 bases and J by 5 bases, with 19 bases left in between. Germline V gene data show CDR1 as SGHAT and CDR2 as FQNNGV. The CDR3 has 16 amino acids. The full variable domain, with the rest looked up from reference TRBV11-2 and TRBJ2-2, is EAGVAQSPRYKIIEKRQSVAFWCNPISGHATLYWYQQILGQGPKLLIQFQNNGVVDDSQLPKDRFSAERLKGVDSTLKIQPAKLEDSAVYLCASSLNRDSGTGELFFGEGSRLTVL.

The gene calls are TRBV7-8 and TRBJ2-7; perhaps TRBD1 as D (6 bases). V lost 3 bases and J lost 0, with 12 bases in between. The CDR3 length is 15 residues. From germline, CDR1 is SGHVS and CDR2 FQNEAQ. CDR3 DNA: TGTGCCAGCAGCTTTTTTTTAGGGGGCTCCTACGAGCAGTACTTC. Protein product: CASSFFLGGSYEQYF.

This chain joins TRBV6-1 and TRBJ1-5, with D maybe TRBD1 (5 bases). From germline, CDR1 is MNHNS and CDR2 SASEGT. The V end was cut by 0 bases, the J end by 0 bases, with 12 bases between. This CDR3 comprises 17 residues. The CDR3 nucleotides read TGTGCCAGCAGTGAAGCGGGTAGGGGAGTTAGCAATCAGCCCCAGCATTTT. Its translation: CASSEAGRGVSNQPQHF.

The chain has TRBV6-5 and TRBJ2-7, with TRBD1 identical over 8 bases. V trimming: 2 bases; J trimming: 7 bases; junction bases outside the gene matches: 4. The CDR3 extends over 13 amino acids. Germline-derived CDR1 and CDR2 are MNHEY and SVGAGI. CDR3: CASSYGRGREQYF. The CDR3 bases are TGTGCCAGCAGTTACGGCAGGGGGCGGGAGCAGTACTTC.

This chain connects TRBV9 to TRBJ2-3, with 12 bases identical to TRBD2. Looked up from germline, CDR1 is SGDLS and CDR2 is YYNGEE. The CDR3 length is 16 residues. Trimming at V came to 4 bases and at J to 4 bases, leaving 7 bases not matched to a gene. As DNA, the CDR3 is TGTGCCAGCAGCCTCCGGACTAGCGGGACCTCAGATACGCAGTATTTT. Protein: CASSLRTSGTSDTQYF.

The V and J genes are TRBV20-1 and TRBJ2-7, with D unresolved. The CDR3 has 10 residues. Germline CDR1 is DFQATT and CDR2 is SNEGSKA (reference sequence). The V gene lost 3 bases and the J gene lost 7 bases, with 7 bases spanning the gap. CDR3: CSARDEEQYF. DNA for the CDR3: TGCAGTGCTAGGGACGAAGAGCAGTACTTC.

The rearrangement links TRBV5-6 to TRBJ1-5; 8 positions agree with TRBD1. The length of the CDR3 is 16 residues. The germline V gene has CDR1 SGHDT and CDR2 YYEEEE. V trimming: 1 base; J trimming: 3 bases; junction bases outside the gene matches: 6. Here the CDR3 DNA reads TGTGCCAGCAGCTTGATGACAGGGGATGACAATCAGCCCCAGCATTTT. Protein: CASSLMTGDDNQPQHF.

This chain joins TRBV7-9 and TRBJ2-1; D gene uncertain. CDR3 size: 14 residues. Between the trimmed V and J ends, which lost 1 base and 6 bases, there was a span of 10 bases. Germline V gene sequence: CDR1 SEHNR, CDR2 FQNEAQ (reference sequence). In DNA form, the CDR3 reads TGTGCCAGCAGCTTAGGGATGGTAGGCAATGAGCAGTTCTTC. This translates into CASSLGMVGNEQFF.

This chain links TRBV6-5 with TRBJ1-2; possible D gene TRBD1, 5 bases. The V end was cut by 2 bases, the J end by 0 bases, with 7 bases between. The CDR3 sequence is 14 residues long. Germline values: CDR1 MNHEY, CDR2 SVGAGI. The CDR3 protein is CASSYGTTNYGYTF. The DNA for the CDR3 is TGTGCCAGCAGTTACGGGACCACTAACTATGGCTACACCTTC.

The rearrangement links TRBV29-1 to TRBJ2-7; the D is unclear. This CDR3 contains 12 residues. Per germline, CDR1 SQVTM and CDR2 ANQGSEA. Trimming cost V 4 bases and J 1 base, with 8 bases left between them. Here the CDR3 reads CSVGHQSYEQYF. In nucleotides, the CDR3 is TGCAGCGTTGGACACCAATCCTACGAGCAGTACTTC.

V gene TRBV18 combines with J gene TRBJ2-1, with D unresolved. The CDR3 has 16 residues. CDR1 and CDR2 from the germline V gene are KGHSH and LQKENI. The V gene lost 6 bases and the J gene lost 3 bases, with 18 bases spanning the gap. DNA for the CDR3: TGTGCCAGCTCCCCTAAAGGACCAACTATCTACAATGAGCAGTTCTTC. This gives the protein CASSPKGPTIYNEQFF.

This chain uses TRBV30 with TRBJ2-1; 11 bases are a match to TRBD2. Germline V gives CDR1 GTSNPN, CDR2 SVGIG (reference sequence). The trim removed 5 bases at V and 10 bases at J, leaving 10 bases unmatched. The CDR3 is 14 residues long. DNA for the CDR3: TGTGCCTGGTCCGCGGGACTAGCGGCCAGCGAGCAGTTCTTC. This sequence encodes CAWSAGLAASEQFF.

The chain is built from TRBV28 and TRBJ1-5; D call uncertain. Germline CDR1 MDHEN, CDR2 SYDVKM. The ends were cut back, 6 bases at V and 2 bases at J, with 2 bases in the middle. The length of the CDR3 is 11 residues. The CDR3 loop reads CASSRNQPQHF. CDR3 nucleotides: TGTGCCAGCAGCCGCAATCAGCCCCAGCATTTT.

The CDR3 here is CATRPGLAGGRAGELFF. As DNA, the CDR3 is TGCGCCACCCGGCCGGGACTAGCGGGAGGGCGCGCCGGGGAGCTGTTTTTT. V and J are TRBV10-2 and TRBJ2-2, with 16 positions matching TRBD2. CDR1 and CDR2 from the germline V gene are WSHSY and SAAADI. This CDR3 region has 17 residues. J lost 6 bases, V lost 10 bases, and 11 bases had no gene match.

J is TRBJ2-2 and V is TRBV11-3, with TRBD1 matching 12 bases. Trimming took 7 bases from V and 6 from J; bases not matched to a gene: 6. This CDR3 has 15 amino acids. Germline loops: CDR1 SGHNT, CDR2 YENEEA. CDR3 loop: CASTPGQGASGELFF. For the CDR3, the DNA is TGTGCCAGCACCCCGGGACAGGGGGCATCCGGGGAGCTGTTTTTT.

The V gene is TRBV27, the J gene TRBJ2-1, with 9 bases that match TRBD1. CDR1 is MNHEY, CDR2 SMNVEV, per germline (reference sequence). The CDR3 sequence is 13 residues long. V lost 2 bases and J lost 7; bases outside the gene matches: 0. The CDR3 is CASSLGTGNEQFF. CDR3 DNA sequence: TGTGCCAGCAGTTTAGGGACAGGGAATGAGCAGTTCTTC.

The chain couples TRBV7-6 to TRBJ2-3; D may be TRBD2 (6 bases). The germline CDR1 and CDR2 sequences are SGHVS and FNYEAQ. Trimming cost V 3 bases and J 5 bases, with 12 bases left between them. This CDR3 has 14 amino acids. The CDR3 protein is CASSLSGGVDTQYF. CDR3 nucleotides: TGTGCCAGCAGCTTGAGCGGAGGGGTAGATACGCAGTATTTT. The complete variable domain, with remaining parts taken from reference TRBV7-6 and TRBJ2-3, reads GAGVSQSPRYKVTKRGQDVALRCDPISGHVSLYWYRQALGQGPEFLTYFNYEAQQDKSGLPNDRFSAERPEGSISTLTIQRTEQRDSAMYRCASSLSGGVDTQYFGPGTRLTVL.

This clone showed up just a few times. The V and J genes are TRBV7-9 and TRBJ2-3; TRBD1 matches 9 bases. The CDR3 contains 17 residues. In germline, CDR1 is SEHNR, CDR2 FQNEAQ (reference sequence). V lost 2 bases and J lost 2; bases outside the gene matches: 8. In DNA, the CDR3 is TGTGCCAGCAGCTTATCCAGGACAGGGGTATCCACAGATACGCAGTATTTT. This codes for CASSLSRTGVSTDTQYF.

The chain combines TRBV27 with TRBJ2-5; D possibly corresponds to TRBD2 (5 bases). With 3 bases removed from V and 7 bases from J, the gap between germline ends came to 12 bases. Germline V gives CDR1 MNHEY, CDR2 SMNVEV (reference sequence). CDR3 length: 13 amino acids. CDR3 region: CASSFPDRGTQYF. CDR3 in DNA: TGTGCCAGCAGTTTCCCGGACCGGGGGACCCAGTACTTC.

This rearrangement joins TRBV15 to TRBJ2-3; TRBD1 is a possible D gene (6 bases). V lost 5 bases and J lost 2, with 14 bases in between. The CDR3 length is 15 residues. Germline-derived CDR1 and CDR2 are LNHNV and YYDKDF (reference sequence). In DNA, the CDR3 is TGTGCCACCAGCTTGGACAGCCGAGACACAGATACGCAGTATTTT. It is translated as CATSLDSRDTDTQYF.

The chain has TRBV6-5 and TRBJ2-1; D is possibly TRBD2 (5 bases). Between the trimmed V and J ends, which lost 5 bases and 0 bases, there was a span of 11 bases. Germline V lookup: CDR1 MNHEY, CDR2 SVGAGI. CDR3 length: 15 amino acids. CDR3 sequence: CASSPGFSSYNEQFF. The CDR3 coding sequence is TGTGCCAGCAGTCCGGGGTTCAGCTCCTACAATGAGCAGTTCTTC.